Listed below are T cell receptor beta chains from one sample, sequenced in a study of OX40 agonist ivuxolimab in advanced cancers. Only in-frame clones appear in the TCRdb table, and some are missing; sequencing was by immunoSEQ multiplex PCR. This sample has about 32,000 clones, with 85% to 95% found just once. The source material was CD4+ or CD8+ T cells sorted from blood, sampled in a trial of the OX40 agonist ivuxolimab. Receptors were obtained from an adult with an advanced solid tumor such as melanoma, head and neck, liver or kidney cancer. The CDR3 runs from the conserved cysteine through the conserved F or W. Each record gives: J gene, V gene, D gene, clone size, CDR3 DNA, CDR3 protein. A D gene is named only where the DNA matches it firmly. Size tells how often a clone was seen (once, few, many) or the class of an expanded clone, and some rows leave it out.

j_call: TRBJ2-1
v_call: TRBV4-3
d_call: TRBD2
clone_size: -
cdr3_nt: TGCGCCAGCAGCCAAGGGGGTAGCGGGGTACGGGTCGATGAGCAGTTCTTC
cdr3_aa: CASSQGGSGVRVDEQFF

j_call: TRBJ2-5
v_call: TRBV11-2
d_call: -
clone_size: once
cdr3_nt: TGTGCCAGCAGCTTCAGTGTAGGGTACCAAGAGACCCAGTACTTC
cdr3_aa: CASSFSVGYQETQYF

j_call: TRBJ2-3
v_call: TRBV7-9
d_call: -
clone_size: -
cdr3_nt: TGTGCCAGCATCATCGACGCGGGTGGACTCACGGATACGCAGTATTTT
cdr3_aa: CASIIDAGGLTDTQYF

j_call: TRBJ2-5
v_call: TRBV9
d_call: -
clone_size: -
cdr3_nt: TGTGCCAGCAGCGTAGACACTAGTGCTGGGGAGACCCAGTACTTC
cdr3_aa: CASSVDTSAGETQYF

j_call: TRBJ1-1
v_call: TRBV5-6
d_call: -
clone_size: -
cdr3_nt: TGTGCCAGCAGCCGGACGCCAAACACTGAAGCTTTCTTT
cdr3_aa: CASSRTPNTEAFF

j_call: TRBJ1-2
v_call: TRBV5-4
d_call: -
clone_size: -
cdr3_nt: TGTGCCAGCAGCTTGTACCAGCGACAGACCACCTATGGCTACACCTTC
cdr3_aa: CASSLYQRQTTYGYTF

j_call: TRBJ2-2
v_call: TRBV4-1
d_call: -
clone_size: -
cdr3_nt: TGCGCCAGCAGCCAAGATTTCCGAGGGGAGACCGGGGAGCTGTTTTTT
cdr3_aa: CASSQDFRGETGELFF

j_call: TRBJ2-5
v_call: TRBV21-1
d_call: -
clone_size: -
cdr3_nt: TGTGCCAGCAGCAAAGGGGAACAGGGGTGCCAAGAGACCCAGTACTTC
cdr3_aa: CASSKGEQGCQETQYF

j_call: TRBJ1-3
v_call: TRBV30
d_call: -
clone_size: -
cdr3_nt: TGTGCCTGGAGTGTAAAGTTCCGAAACACCATATATTTT
cdr3_aa: CAWSVKFRNTIYF

j_call: TRBJ2-2
v_call: TRBV27
d_call: -
clone_size: -
cdr3_nt: TGTGCCAGCAGTTTATCCATGGGCCCGGGGGAGCTGTTTTTT
cdr3_aa: CASSLSMGPGELFF

j_call: TRBJ1-2
v_call: TRBV2
d_call: -
clone_size: -
cdr3_nt: TGTGCCACCGGGCCGACAGTTAGGGGGGTGAACTATGGCTACACCTTC
cdr3_aa: CATGPTVRGVNYGYTF

j_call: TRBJ1-2
v_call: TRBV7-3
d_call: TRBD1
clone_size: -
cdr3_nt: TGTGCCAGCAGCTACGGACAGGACTCCGCTAACTATGGCTACACCTTC
cdr3_aa: CASSYGQDSANYGYTF

j_call: TRBJ2-1
v_call: TRBV4-1
d_call: TRBD2
clone_size: -
cdr3_nt: TGCGCCAGCAGCCAAGTTAGCGGGGGCCCTCAAGGGCCCTACAATGAGCAGTTCTTC
cdr3_aa: CASSQVSGGPQGPYNEQFF

j_call: TRBJ2-3
v_call: TRBV11-1
d_call: TRBD2
clone_size: -
cdr3_nt: TGTGCCAGCAGCGTTAGCGGGAGGGCCTTTATCACAGATACGCAGTATTTT
cdr3_aa: CASSVSGRAFITDTQYF

j_call: TRBJ1-1
v_call: TRBV27
d_call: -
clone_size: -
cdr3_nt: TGTGCCAGCTCATACCTTAGCAGAACTGAAGCTTTCTTT
cdr3_aa: CASSYLSRTEAFF